The 8 T cell receptor beta chains below all came from one sample that was sequenced in a study of multiple sclerosis patients with progressive multifocal leukoencephalopathy (dated by TCRdb to the late 2010s). The library was produced with the immunoSEQ multiplex PCR assay. Here the immuneACCESS table is served through TCRdb, limited to in-frame sequences with V and J called. Missing clones are a known gap in these copies; in checked studies unresolved V genes cover under half, and the rest lacks a known reason. The sample includes under 30,000 clones, with under 95% observed a single time. Approximately 2.4% of the sample belongs to the ten largest clones. Taken with the paper, the label for time point translates to: around 12 months of natalizumab therapy. This specimen's treatment or condition label, per the study, means: on natalizumab therapy at sampling. Sample: PBMCs, taken from a patient treated with natalizumab. The source of these receptors is a man aged 25 to 40 with multiple sclerosis.

This chain joins TRBV18 and TRBJ2-7; 9 positions match TRBD2. Germline assignment: CDR1 KGHSH and CDR2 LQKENI. The CDR3 runs to 18 residues. V lost 2 bases and J lost 2; bases outside the gene matches: 13. The CDR3 DNA is TGTGCCAGCTCACCAGGCCCGGGGAGCAGCGGGAGGCCCTACGAGCAGTACGTC. It encodes CASSPGPGSSGRPYEQYV.

The V call is TRBV19, the J call TRBJ2-5; possibly TRBD2 for D (5 bases). The CDR3 loop spans 16 amino acids. V dropped 3 bases and J dropped 2 bases, with 16 bases sitting between them. CDR1 and CDR2 (germline): LNHDA, SQIVND (reference sequence). The CDR3 here is CASSMRVGTVQETQYF. In DNA form, the CDR3 reads TGTGCCAGTAGTATGAGGGTAGGAACAGTACAAGAGACCCAGTACTTC.

The chain is built from TRBV19 and TRBJ2-3; TRBD2 matches 13 bases. CDR1 and CDR2 from the germline V gene are LNHDA and SQIVND (reference sequence). The CDR3 loop spans 19 amino acids. With V trimmed by 10 bases and J by 1 base, 17 bases remained unmatched. The CDR3 sequence is CATSFLRTSGRIGTDTQYF. The DNA for the CDR3 is TGTGCCACCTCCTTTCTAAGGACTAGCGGGAGAATAGGCACAGATACGCAGTATTTT.

The V and J genes are TRBV4-3 and TRBJ1-2; D unclear. Germline V lookup: CDR1 LGHNA, CDR2 YSLEER. V lost 2 bases and J lost 8, with 15 bases in between. CDR3 length equals 14 residues. The CDR3 spells CASSQFRGSSGYTF. As DNA, the CDR3 is TGCGCCAGCAGCCAATTTCGGGGTTCAAGCGGCTACACCTTC.

This clone is a singleton in its sample. J is TRBJ2-5 and V is TRBV20-1, with 8 bases matching TRBD2. Trimming took 6 bases from V and 5 from J; bases not matched to a gene: 2. CDR3 length: 11 residues. CDR1 and CDR2 from the germline V gene are DFQATT and SNEGSKA (reference sequence). CDR3 in amino acids: CSAKRGETQYF. The DNA of the CDR3 is TGCAGTGCAAAGCGGGGGGAGACCCAGTACTTC.

The chain employs TRBV27 and TRBJ2-3; D ambiguous. The CDR3 runs 14 residues. Trimming pared 4 bases from V and 6 bases from J, leaving 14 bases between. Germline loops: CDR1 MNHEY, CDR2 SMNVEV (reference sequence). In DNA form, the CDR3 reads TGTGCCAGCAGTTCTTCATTCGACTGGGATACGCAGTATTTT. It is translated as CASSSSFDWDTQYF.

The rearrangement links TRBV11-3 to TRBJ2-5, with 7 bases aligning to TRBD1. The CDR3 covers 14 residues. The V segment lost 5 bases and the J segment 2 bases; nucleotides outside the gene matches: 5. From germline, CDR1 is SGHNT and CDR2 YENEEA. In nucleotides, the CDR3 is TGTGCCAGCAGCCCCAGGGACAGACAAGAGACCCAGTACTTC. It translates to CASSPRDRQETQYF.

The chain employs TRBV25-1 and TRBJ2-1; 8 bases are a match to TRBD2. This CDR3 has 11 amino acids. Germline CDR1 and CDR2: MGHDK and SYGVNS. The CDR3 DNA sequence: TGTGTAAAGGCGGGAGGCAATGAGCAGTTCTTC. Its protein is CVKAGGNEQFF.